This entry lists 8 T cell receptor beta chains sequenced from one sample in a study of T cells after somatic rescue of genetic block. Only in-frame clones appear in the TCRdb table, and some are missing; sequencing was by immunoSEQ multiplex PCR. This table holds roughly 67,000 clones, 92% found once. Material: peripheral blood mononuclear cells (PBMCs). The source of these receptors is a middle-aged man.

The chain couples TRBV18 to TRBJ2-2; D call uncertain. V was pared by 3 bases and J by 4 bases, with 9 bases between. Looked up from germline, CDR1 is KGHSH and CDR2 is LQKENI. This CDR3 region has 14 residues. The CDR3 sequence: CASSPTTSTGELFF. Written as DNA, the CDR3 is TGTGCCAGCTCACCGACGACAAGCACCGGGGAGCTGTTTTTT.

This clone was counted a single time. CDR3 sequence (DNA): TGTGCCAGCAGCTCCGAACGAGTGGGTGGGGCCAACGTCCTGACTTTC. It yields the protein CASSSERVGGANVLTF. The V and J genes are TRBV7-9 and TRBJ2-6; D is undetermined. The V gene lost 4 bases and the J gene lost 3 bases, with 13 bases spanning the gap. The germline V gene has CDR1 SEHNR and CDR2 FQNEAQ (reference sequence). This CDR3 contains 16 residues.

The V and J genes are TRBV30 and TRBJ2-3; possible D gene TRBD1, 6 bases. The CDR3 sequence is 16 residues long. V was cut by 2 bases and J by 3 bases, with 18 bases left in between. The V gene's germline CDR1 is GTSNPN and CDR2 SVGIG (reference sequence). The CDR3 region is CAWSWFAGEVTDTQYF. The CDR3 DNA sequence: TGTGCCTGGAGTTGGTTTGCAGGGGAAGTGACAGATACGCAGTATTTT.

V gene TRBV5-4 combines with J gene TRBJ1-2, with D perhaps TRBD1 (5 bases). The CDR3 is 17 residues long. Germline V gene sequence: CDR1 SGHNT, CDR2 YYREEE (reference sequence). Trimming took 1 base from V and 7 from J, leaving 23 bases between them. This chain's CDR3 is CASSLKVAEGVPLGYTF. The CDR3 DNA reads TGTGCCAGCAGCTTGAAGGTTGCGGAAGGGGTCCCACTTGGCTACACCTTC.

The chain recombines TRBV20-1 with TRBJ2-5, with no clear D. Germline CDR1 is DFQATT and CDR2 is SNEGSKA (reference sequence). Trimming removed 6 bases from V and 4 bases from J, with 9 bases in between. The CDR3 spans 11 residues. CDR3 bases: TGCAGTGCCCCCTTCATAGAGACCCAGTACTTC. It codes for CSAPFIETQYF.

The count of this clone is one. An end of the junction does not agree with germline; a read error may underlie this. The chain couples TRBV29-1 to TRBJ1-2; D uncertain. The CDR3 contains 11 residues. The germline gives CDR1 SQVTM, CDR2 ANQGSEA. CDR3 nucleotides: TGTGGGTCGGGGTCTAACTATGGCTACACCTTC. Its protein is CGSGSNYGYTF.

This chain uses TRBV18 with TRBJ2-3; 7 nucleotides agree with TRBD1. This CDR3 is built from 15 residues. Germline assignment: CDR1 KGHSH and CDR2 LQKENI. V dropped 3 bases and J dropped 0; count of bases not matched to a gene: 3. CDR3: CASSPGTVSTDTQYF. CDR3 DNA sequence: TGTGCCAGCTCACCGGGGACAGTCAGCACAGATACGCAGTATTTT.

The chain links TRBV4-1 to TRBJ2-7; 11 nucleotides align to TRBD1. V shed 4 bases and J 4 bases; nucleotides not matched to a gene: 0. Germline lookup yields CDR1 MGHRA and CDR2 YSYEKL. The CDR3 sequence is 13 residues long. The CDR3 sequence is CASSRDRGYEQYF. CDR3 bases: TGCGCCAGCAGCCGGGACAGGGGGTACGAGCAGTACTTC.